This entry lists 30 T cell receptor beta chains sequenced from one sample in a study of T cell responses to AZD1222 COVID-19 vaccine. The table came from immunoSEQ multiplex PCR; TCRdb's copy has only in-frame clones and leaves some out. The sample yields some 100,000 clones, 85% to 90% seen once. The sample here was peripheral blood, taken 28 days after the second AZD1222 dose. The receptor source for this set is an adult who received the AZD1222 COVID-19 vaccine.

The CDR3 bases are TGCGCCAGCAGCGTGACAGAACCTAACTATGGCTACACCTTC. Its protein product is CASSVTEPNYGYTF. V gene TRBV5-1 combines with J gene TRBJ1-2, with D perhaps TRBD1 (5 bases). The germline V gene has CDR1 SGHRS and CDR2 YFSETQ. CDR3 length equals 14 residues. V lost 4 bases and J 0 bases, leaving 10 bases between the germline ends.

This clone appeared once. This chain uses TRBV3-1 (or the pseudogene TRBV3-2) with TRBJ2-7; D is unresolved. Trimming cost V 1 base and J 7 bases, with 5 bases left between them. This CDR3 comprises 11 residues. Germline V gene sequence: CDR1 LGHDT, CDR2 YNNKEL (reference sequence). The CDR3, as DNA: TGTGCCAGCAGCCAAGTCTCTGAGCAGTACTTC. Protein sequence: CASSQVSEQYF.

The chain joins TRBV5-1 to TRBJ1-1, with no clear D. Deletions cut 5 bases from V and 1 base from J, with 18 bases between. Germline CDR1 and CDR2: SGHRS and YFSETQ. The CDR3 sequence is 16 residues long. The CDR3 loop is CASSYAPQPQNTEAFF. CDR3 in DNA: TGCGCCAGCAGTTACGCCCCACAGCCTCAGAACACTGAAGCTTTCTTT.

The chain recombines TRBV11-3 with TRBJ2-3, with 7 bases fitting TRBD1. This CDR3 is built from 18 residues. The germline gives CDR1 SGHNT, CDR2 YENEEA. With 0 bases clipped from V and 3 bases from J, the junction kept 12 bases outside the gene matches. The CDR3 here is CASSLDLPTGPGTDTQYF. In DNA, the CDR3 is TGTGCCAGCAGCTTAGATCTACCGACAGGGCCTGGGACAGATACGCAGTATTTT.

The chain is built from TRBV5-1 and TRBJ1-6; D might be TRBD1 (6 bases). The CDR3 length is 14 residues. CDR1 SGHRS and CDR2 YFSETQ come from the germline V gene. The V end was cut by 1 base, the J end by 8 bases, with 10 bases between. CDR3 sequence (DNA): TGCGCCAGCAGCTTGAGGGAGGGGGATTCACCCCTCCACTTT. Encoded protein: CASSLREGDSPLHF.

The chain couples TRBV12-5 to TRBJ1-4; possibly TRBD1 for D (6 bases). The CDR3 runs to 14 residues. Trimming removed 5 bases at V and 4 bases at J, with 11 bases between. CDR1 LGHNT and CDR2 FRNRAP come from the germline V gene. The CDR3 nucleotides are TGTGCTAGTGGTCTAGGGGGAAGTAATGAAAAACTGTTTTTT. This codes for CASGLGGSNEKLFF.

The V call is TRBV18, the J call TRBJ1-2; 7 positions agree with TRBD1. J lost 1 base, V lost 3 bases, and 11 bases had no gene match. CDR3 size: 17 residues. Germline V lookup: CDR1 KGHSH, CDR2 LQKENI. The chain's CDR3 is CASSPRQGIGDNYGYTF. The DNA of the CDR3 is TGTGCCAGCTCACCCCGACAGGGAATAGGGGATAACTATGGCTACACCTTC.

V is TRBV5-1 and J is TRBJ1-3, with D unresolved. Germline-derived CDR1 and CDR2 are SGHRS and YFSETQ. V lost 4 bases, J lost 0 bases, and 14 bases lay in between. The CDR3 consists of 16 residues. CDR3 residues: CASSQQPYTSGNTIYF. The CDR3 region has the DNA TGCGCCAGCAGCCAGCAACCGTATACCTCTGGAAACACCATATATTTT.

V and J are TRBV13 and TRBJ1-6; D is perhaps TRBD1 (5 bases). With 5 bases removed from V and 10 bases from J, the gap between germline ends came to 15 bases. Germline V CDR1 and CDR2: PRHDT, FYEKMQ (reference sequence). CDR3 size: 14 residues. The CDR3 DNA sequence: TGTGCCAGCAGCGCAGGGTTGGGAGGATCACCCCTCCACTTT. This gives the protein CASSAGLGGSPLHF.

J is TRBJ2-5 and V is TRBV27; 7 bases fit TRBD1. The CDR3 runs 16 residues. The ends lost 3 bases at V and 5 bases at J; junction bases unmatched: 12. The germline V gene encodes CDR1 MNHEY and CDR2 SMNVEV (reference sequence). CDR3 sequence (DNA): TGTGCCAGCAGTTTCGGGAACAGGGGTCGTACGGAGACCCAGTACTTC. Residues: CASSFGNRGRTETQYF.

The chain combines TRBV19 with TRBJ1-5; unclear D gene. Deletions cut 1 base from V and 0 bases from J, with 7 bases between. The V gene's germline CDR1 is LNHDA and CDR2 SQIVND (reference sequence). The length of the CDR3 is 15 residues. CDR3 sequence reads: CASSIVRSSNQPQHF. The DNA of the CDR3 is TGTGCCAGTAGTATAGTTCGCAGTAGCAATCAGCCCCAGCATTTT. The whole variable domain, filled in from reference TRBV19 and TRBJ1-5, reads DGGITQSPKYLFRKEGQNVTLSCEQNLNHDAMYWYRQDPGQGLRLIYYSQIVNDFQKGDIAEGYSVSREKKESFPLTVTSAQKNPTAFYLCASSIVRSSNQPQHFGDGTRLSIL.

The chain couples TRBV6-5 to TRBJ2-7, with TRBD1 matching 10 bases. J lost 5 bases, V lost 5 bases, and 6 bases had no gene match. The CDR3 runs to 14 residues. CDR1 MNHEY and CDR2 SVGAGI come from the germline V gene. The CDR3 nucleotides read TGTGCCAGCAGTCCGACAGGGGGCTTAAACGAGCAGTACTTC. This sequence encodes CASSPTGGLNEQYF.

The J gene is TRBJ1-1, the V gene TRBV7-9; 10 bases map to TRBD1. Germline CDR1 and CDR2: SEHNR and FQNEAQ (reference sequence). V lost 6 bases, J lost 1 base, and 11 bases stayed unmatched. The CDR3 spans 17 residues. The CDR3 reads CASRPPGQGTSNTEAFF. DNA of the CDR3: TGTGCCAGCAGACCACCGGGACAGGGGACGTCGAACACTGAAGCTTTCTTT.

V is TRBV11-2 and J is TRBJ2-1; D perhaps matches TRBD2 (6 bases). Trimming cost V 5 bases and J 8 bases, with 16 bases left between them. The CDR3 is 14 amino acids. The germline CDR1 and CDR2 sequences are SGHAT and FQNNGV. CDR3 amino acids: CASSGDWGRDEQFF. CDR3 sequence (DNA): TGTGCCAGCAGCGGGGACTGGGGTAGGGATGAGCAGTTCTTC.

The V call is TRBV5-6, the J call TRBJ1-2; 7 positions match TRBD1. Per the germline V gene, CDR1 is SGHDT and CDR2 is YYEEEE. The CDR3 extends over 15 amino acids. V lost 4 bases and J lost 5; bases outside the gene matches: 11. As DNA, the CDR3 is TGTGCCAGCAGCGTCCCGACAGGGTCTCTTTATGGCTACACCTTC. It is translated as CASSVPTGSLYGYTF. The variable domain in full, completed from reference TRBV5-6 and TRBJ1-2, reads DAGVTQSPTHLIKTRGQQVTLRCSPKSGHDTVSWYQQALGQGPQFIFQYYEEEERQRGNFPDRFSGHQFPNYSSELNVNALLLGDSALYLCASSVPTGSLYGYTFGSGTRLTVV.

The J gene is TRBJ1-4, the V gene TRBV28; D is ambiguous. V lost 3 bases and J lost 3, with 8 bases in between. Germline values: CDR1 MDHEN, CDR2 SYDVKM. The CDR3 runs 14 residues. CDR3: CASSLRAANEKLFF. The CDR3 nucleotides read TGTGCCAGCAGTTTGAGGGCTGCTAATGAAAAACTGTTTTTT.

This chain joins TRBV9 and TRBJ2-3; 8 bases align to TRBD2. From germline, CDR1 is SGDLS and CDR2 YYNGEE. V trimming: 3 bases; J trimming: 2 bases; junction bases outside the gene matches: 14. This CDR3 contains 18 residues. CDR3 sequence (DNA): TGTGCCAGCAGCGCGAGGGCGGGAGGCGAAACAATCACAGATACGCAGTATTTT. Its protein product is CASSARAGGETITDTQYF.

V gene TRBV7-2 combines with J gene TRBJ2-2, with TRBD1 matching 11 bases. J lost 4 bases, V lost 5 bases, and 3 bases had no gene match. This CDR3 is 15 amino acids long. Germline V gene data show CDR1 as SGHTA and CDR2 as FQGNSA. The CDR3 DNA reads TGTGCCAGCAGCCCGGGACAGGGGGGCACCGGGGAGCTGTTTTTT. Amino acids: CASSPGQGGTGELFF.

The sample holds a few counts of this clone. The chain links TRBV7-3 to TRBJ2-2, with D maybe TRBD2 (5 bases). Trimming shortened V by 0 bases and J by 2 bases, and 7 bases separated the two germline ends. The germline V gene has CDR1 SGHTA and CDR2 FQGTGA. This CDR3 is built from 15 residues. The CDR3 DNA follows: TGTGCCAGCAGCTTAACGACGGGAAACACCGGGGAGCTGTTTTTT. The encoded protein is CASSLTTGNTGELFF.

This clone was observed once. This chain connects TRBV7-2 to TRBJ2-7; 8 bases are a match to TRBD2. There are 14 residues in the CDR3. J gave up 4 bases and V 0 bases, and 2 bases lay outside the gene matches. CDR1 is SGHTA, CDR2 FQGNSA, per germline. CDR3 nucleotide sequence: TGTGCCAGCAGCTTAGCAGCGGGGGTATACGAGCAGTACTTC. This gives the protein CASSLAAGVYEQYF.

The chain recombines TRBV7-2 with TRBJ1-5, with no clear D. The CDR3 length is 12 residues. Germline V gene data show CDR1 as SGHTA and CDR2 as FQGNSA. Trimming took off 5 bases at V and 5 bases at J, with 7 bases between the two ends. CDR3 DNA: TGTGCCAGCAGCCCCCTAGATCAGCCCCAGCATTTT. It specifies CASSPLDQPQHF.

In its sample, this clone was seen once. The chain carries TRBV28 and TRBJ1-2; D gene ambiguous. V gave up 6 bases and J gave up 1 base, with 9 bases separating them. The germline CDR1 and CDR2 sequences are MDHEN and SYDVKM. The CDR3 is 13 amino acids. The CDR3 here is CASSLDNNYGYTF. The CDR3 DNA reads TGTGCCAGCAGCCTCGACAATAACTATGGCTACACCTTC.

V is TRBV10-3 and J is TRBJ1-1, with D maybe TRBD1 (6 bases). Looked up from germline, CDR1 is ENHRY and CDR2 is SYGVKD. The CDR3 runs to 17 residues. Trimming removed 9 bases at V and 0 bases at J, with 23 bases between. This CDR3 is CAIPRGRGDMVNTEAFF. The CDR3 DNA follows: TGTGCCATTCCGAGGGGGAGAGGGGATATGGTGAACACTGAAGCTTTCTTT.

The V call is TRBV4-1, the J call TRBJ1-3; 8 bases fit TRBD1. The length of the CDR3 is 15 residues. The V gene end was trimmed by 3 bases and the J gene end by 3 bases; junction bases not matched to a gene: 4. CDR1 is MGHRA, CDR2 YSYEKL, per germline. This CDR3 reads CASSQQGARGNTIYF. The CDR3 region has the DNA TGCGCCAGCAGCCAGCAGGGGGCGCGTGGAAACACCATATATTTT.

V usage is TRBV11-3 and J usage is TRBJ2-7; the D is unclear. Trimming cost V 4 bases and J 2 bases, with 6 bases left between them. CDR1 SGHNT and CDR2 YENEEA come from the germline V gene. The length of the CDR3 is 12 residues. CDR3 nucleotides: TGTGCCAGCAGCTCTGGCCCCTACGAGCAGTACTTC. It encodes CASSSGPYEQYF.

The table lists this clone with a count of one. The chain carries TRBV28 and TRBJ2-6, with D perhaps matching TRBD2 (5 bases). Germline CDR1 MDHEN, CDR2 SYDVKM. Trimming took 3 bases from V and 5 from J, leaving 11 bases between them. The CDR3 contains 15 residues. CDR3 coding DNA: TGTGCCAGCAGTTTCGGGGTGTCTAGGGCCAACGTCCTGACTTTC. Its translation: CASSFGVSRANVLTF.

In DNA form, the CDR3 reads TGTGCCAGCAGCTTAGAGGGCAGGCGGCCCCAGCATTTT. Translated: CASSLEGRRPQHF. The gene calls are TRBV11-2 and TRBJ1-5; no reliable D call. V lost 0 bases and J 9 bases, leaving 9 bases between the germline ends. Per the germline V gene, CDR1 is SGHAT and CDR2 is FQNNGV. This CDR3 region has 13 residues.

J is TRBJ1-2 and V is TRBV3-1 (or the pseudogene TRBV3-2), with TRBD1 identical over 8 bases. Germline CDR1 reads LGHDT; CDR2 reads YNNKEL (reference sequence). The CDR3 has 16 amino acids. Trimming at V came to 3 bases and at J to 4 bases, leaving 10 bases not matched to a gene. CDR3 DNA: TGTGCCAGCAGCCATCCCGGGCAGGGGGCCGGCTATGGCTACACCTTC. Its protein is CASSHPGQGAGYGYTF.

This clone was observed a single time. This chain uses TRBV13 with TRBJ1-2, with D unresolved. The V gene lost 2 bases and the J gene lost 3 bases, with 13 bases spanning the gap. The CDR3 is made up of 15 amino acids. Germline V gene lookup returns CDR1 PRHDT and CDR2 FYEKMQ (reference sequence). The CDR3 loop is CASSLNSGMDYGYTF. The DNA of the CDR3 is TGTGCCAGCAGCTTAAATTCCGGGATGGACTATGGCTACACCTTC.

The rearrangement joins TRBV5-1 to TRBJ2-7; TRBD2 matches at 12 bases. Germline values: CDR1 SGHRS, CDR2 YFSETQ. Losses at the gene ends were 7 bases for V and 6 bases for J; bases not matched to a gene: 8. The CDR3 contains 14 residues. The CDR3 coding sequence is TGCGCCAGCGGCCTAGCGGGAGGGCCCGGCGAGCAGTACTTC. Its protein is CASGLAGGPGEQYF.